This T cell receptor (beta chain) was observed in a study of blood T cell repertoires in COVID-19 (TCRdb year 2020). Background on the whole study: Samples from collaborators originated in the United States, Italy and Spain and spanned both the acute and convalescent phases of COVID-19. The prospective study material was composed of cDNA or gDNA derived from T cells, B-cell-depleted T cells, or PBMCs. HLA class I and class II types, where available, came from metadata supplied by the sample provider rather than from assay-based typing. The repertoires were released in a freely available public database intended as a resource for research on the immune response to SARS-CoV-2. Subjects who had been exposed to COVID-19, were actively infected with it, or had recovered from it provided the deeply sampled blood TCRbeta repertoires that made up the dataset. The samples were drawn from two sources: the first 160 participants of the ongoing ImmuneRACE study, and fewer than 1,500 subjects contributed by 6 global collaborators. Sample metadata almost always included a de-identified subject ID, COVID-19 status, age in years and sex.

General study outcomes and caveats: The quantity of clinical and demographic metadata differed by source and by participant and was supplied without curation.

The CDR3 sequence holds 15 residues, the cysteine and phenylalanine included. Here the CDR3 DNA is all that survives: 45 bases in frame from base 1. TCRbeta CDR3 regions were amplified from genomic DNA using the immunoSEQ Assay, a bias-controlled multiplex PCR. As for the authors' bioinformatics: Within the assay, amplification of reference gene primers was used to estimate how many nucleated cells each sample contained. Sequence reads were collapsed and filtered to measure the absolute abundance of every unique TCRbeta CDR3 rearrangement. For each sample, productive Simpson clonality was calculated as the square root of Simpson's diversity index across productive rearrangements. The source is immuneACCESS, and TCRdb retained only in-frame sequences with V and J called. Part of the clones is not carried over; for the studies checked, unresolved V genes explain less than half of this, and the remainder is unexplained. From that table come the V and J calls and clone size; the DNA was used to work out D and trimming. The sample includes about 60,000 clones, with 88% observed a single time. The ten largest clones capture approximately 4.3% of the sample.

Collaborating institutions collected whole blood in K2EDTA tubes following their own protocols. For TCRbeta analysis, collaborator samples were shipped as frozen whole blood, as isolated PBMCs, or as DNA extracted from either sample type. Note on this clone: No antigen is known for it. Qualities for individual bases were not recorded, and no much larger clone is one base off.

Sequencing was done on a sample of peripheral blood. This receptor was obtained from a human donor in a cohort sampled during active COVID-19. The chain links TRBV21-1 with TRBJ2-1; TRBD1, the table's D call, lacks a check against the DNA. TRBV21-1 is a recognized pseudogene. Here the CDR3 is given as CASSPHRGRYNEQFF. The DNA reads TGTGCCAGCAGCCCTCACAGGGGGCGGTACAATGAGCAGTTCTTC.